The text below deals with one TCR beta chain. What it recognizes is unknown. This specimen comes from a study of vaccination effects on CD4 cells after COVID-19. Antigen-specific CD4+ T cells were expanded (with viral peptide pools) by the ViraFEST assay ahead of sequencing. Researchers isolated CD4+ T cells once approximately eleven days of culture had elapsed. Each participant received a vaccine that was either BNT162b2 or mRNA-1273, given as two doses. Supplemented with 8.5 to 10 IU/ml IL-2 and 7.5 to 10 ug/ml peptides, two million PBMC per well were kept in culture. Germline CDR1 reads SGHRS; CDR2 reads YFSETQ. V was pared by 4 bases and J by 1 base, with 11 bases between. The CDR3 contains 15 residues. Profiled with immunoSEQ multiplex PCR; TCRdb holds only in-frame clones, not every one. The sample lists 80,000 to 95,000 clones; around four fifths were seen once.

This TCR was sampled from a human donor who received a COVID-19 vaccine. The sample consisted of CD4+ T cells from PBMCs cultured with HCoV-OC43 spike peptides, taken after COVID-19 vaccination. This sample's subset: HCoV-OC43 spike overlapping peptide pool stimulation. The chain joins TRBV5-1 to TRBJ1-4, with TRBD1 as a possible D gene (6 bases). CDR3 coding DNA: TGCGCCAGCAGCCCCGGACAGTTAACTAATGAAAAACTGTTTTTT. Its translation is CASSPGQLTNEKLFF.